This entry lists 9 T cell receptor beta chains sequenced from one sample in a study of T-cell memory formation after mild COVID-19. TCRdb analysed the 5' RACE reads with MiXCR anew, one entry per CDR3 protein. The table shows about 14,000 distinct CDR3 sequences, with around 12% occurring only once. The sequencing input was PBMCs or a T cell subset sorted from them (not recorded which). The receptors stem from an adult woman who had mild COVID-19 (a few samples of this study predate the infection). Cell type and time point are not known.

This clonotype was detected many times. V usage is TRBV9 and J usage is TRBJ2-2; perhaps TRBD1 as D (5 bases). CDR1 and CDR2 from the germline V gene are SGDLS and YYNGEE. With 0 bases removed from V and 5 bases from J, the gap between germline ends came to 11 bases. There are 15 residues in the CDR3. CDR3 nucleotides: TGTGCCAGCAGCGTAGCAGGGTTCCTAACCGGGGAGCTGTTTTTT. This translates into CASSVAGFLTGELFF.

In this sample, this clonotype turned up many times. The gene calls are TRBV13 and TRBJ2-1; 7 positions agree with TRBD2. The CDR3 consists of 13 residues. Trimming at V came to 5 bases and at J to 5 bases, leaving 3 bases not matched to a gene. Looked up from germline, CDR1 is PRHDT and CDR2 is FYEKMQ (reference sequence). The CDR3 sequence is CASSLRGDNEQFF. CDR3 nucleotides: TGTGCCAGCAGCCTCCGGGGGGACAATGAGCAGTTCTTC. Based on the CDR3 plus reference TRBV13 and TRBJ2-1, the full variable domain is AAGVIQSPRHLIKEKRETATLKCYPIPRHDTVYWYQQGPGQDPQFLISFYEKMQSDKGSIPDRFSAQQFSDYHSELNMSSLELGDSALYFCASSLRGDNEQFFGPGTRLTVL.

Many counts were recorded for this clonotype. V gene TRBV7-9 combines with J gene TRBJ1-2; D not resolved. Trimming shortened V by 3 bases and J by 3 bases, and 14 bases separated the two germline ends. CDR3 length equals 15 residues. CDR1 and CDR2 (germline): SEHNR, FQNEAQ (reference sequence). The CDR3 DNA is TGTGCCAGCAGCTTCTCCAATATGGTGGACTATGGCTACACCTTC. Translated: CASSFSNMVDYGYTF.

The chain uses TRBV5-5 and TRBJ1-1; possible D gene TRBD1, 6 bases. CDR3 size: 13 residues. V was trimmed by 0 bases and J by 7 bases, leaving 10 bases between them. Germline CDR1 and CDR2: SGHKS and YYEKEE (reference sequence). CDR3 bases: TGTGCCAGCAGCTTGGGGGGGCGGATTGAAGCTTTCTTT. It is translated as CASSLGGRIEAFF.

V gene TRBV9 combines with J gene TRBJ2-2, with 10 bases that match TRBD2. The CDR3 totals 18 residues. V shed 0 bases and J 5 bases; nucleotides not matched to a gene: 10. Germline V lookup: CDR1 SGDLS, CDR2 YYNGEE. CDR3 protein: CASSVEFPSGGVTGELFF. CDR3 coding DNA: TGTGCCAGCAGCGTAGAGTTCCCCAGCGGGGGGGTGACCGGGGAGCTGTTTTTT.

The rearrangement links TRBV19 to TRBJ2-6; 10 nucleotides agree with TRBD2. This CDR3 region has 19 residues. J lost 0 bases, V lost 1 base, and 6 bases had no gene match. Germline values: CDR1 LNHDA, CDR2 SQIVND (reference sequence). The CDR3 loop reads CASSIVLAGAFSGANVLTF. The CDR3 DNA sequence: TGTGCCAGTAGTATAGTGCTAGCGGGAGCATTCTCTGGGGCCAACGTCCTGACTTTC.

This clonotype was seen many times. This chain uses TRBV27 with TRBJ2-1, with D perhaps matching TRBD2 (5 bases). The germline V gene encodes CDR1 MNHEY and CDR2 SMNVEV (reference sequence). The germline V and J ends were trimmed by 8 bases and 0 bases, with 8 bases remaining between them. The CDR3 is 13 residues long. In DNA form, the CDR3 reads TGTGCCAGCGGACTGAGCTCCTACAATGAGCAGTTCTTC. It is translated as CASGLSSYNEQFF.

V usage is TRBV11-1 and J usage is TRBJ2-7; a possible D gene is TRBD2 (6 bases). V shed 5 bases and J shed 1 base, with 9 bases lying between them. CDR3 length equals 13 residues. Germline V gives CDR1 SGHAT, CDR2 FQDESV (reference sequence). The DNA for the CDR3 is TGTGCCAGCAGCCCGACTAGTTCCTACGAGCAGTACTTC. Translation gives CASSPTSSYEQYF.

This clonotype was seen repeatedly, ten times or more. The J gene is TRBJ2-7, the V gene TRBV4-2; the match to TRBD1 covers 11 bases. The V and J ends lost 0 bases and 3 bases, in that order; junction bases with no gene match: 1. This CDR3 spans 15 amino acids. Germline loops: CDR1 LGHNA, CDR2 YNFKEQ. The CDR3 reads CASSQEDRGLYEQYF. In DNA, the CDR3 is TGTGCCAGCAGCCAAGAGGACAGGGGGCTCTACGAGCAGTACTTC.